This TCR beta chain comes out of a study of cytomegalovirus exposure and HLA in healthy donors. Notes on the study in general: In the analysis, some V segments, TRBV6-2 and TRBV6-3 included, were excluded as indistinguishable. The authors confirmed in vitro that a few CMV-associated chains were specific for CMV antigens.

Both 60 Vbeta primers and 13 Jbeta primers went into the PCR. Libraries were prepared by immunoSEQ multiplex PCR; TCRdb keeps only in-frame clonotypes and omits some of them. In total, the table holds roughly 120,000 clones. Deletions cut 3 bases from V and 3 bases from J, with 16 bases between. The CDR3 covers 15 residues. Germline V CDR1 and CDR2: SGDLS, YYNGEE. Worth noting for this clone: The antigen is not known.

This clonotype was obtained from a man younger than 30 in good health and CMV-seronegative. This sequence joins TRBV9 and TRBJ2-7; D perhaps matches TRBD1 (7 bases). What was sequenced was PBMCs. The CDR3 sequence is CASSEGRDSLYEQYF. In DNA, the CDR3 is TGTGCCAGCAGCGAGGGGCGGGACAGCCTCTACGAGCAGTACTTC.